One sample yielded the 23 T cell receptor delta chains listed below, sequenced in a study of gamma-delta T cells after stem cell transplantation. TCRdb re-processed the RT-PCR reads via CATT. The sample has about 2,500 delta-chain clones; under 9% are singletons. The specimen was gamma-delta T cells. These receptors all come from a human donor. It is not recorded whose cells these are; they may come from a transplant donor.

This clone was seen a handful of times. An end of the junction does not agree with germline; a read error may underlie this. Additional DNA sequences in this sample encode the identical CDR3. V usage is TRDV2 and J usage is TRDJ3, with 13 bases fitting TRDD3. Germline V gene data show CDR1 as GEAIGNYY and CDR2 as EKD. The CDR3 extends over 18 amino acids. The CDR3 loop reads CACDTGGYESWDTRQMFF. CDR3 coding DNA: TGTGCCTGCGATACTGGGGGATACGAGTCCTGGGACACTCGACAGATGTTTTTC.

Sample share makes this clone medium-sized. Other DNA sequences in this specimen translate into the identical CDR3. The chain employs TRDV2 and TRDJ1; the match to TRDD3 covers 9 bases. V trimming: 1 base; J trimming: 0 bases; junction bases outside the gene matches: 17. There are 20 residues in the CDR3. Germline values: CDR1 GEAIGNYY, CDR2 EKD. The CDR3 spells CACDTVLGIREGLDTDKLIF. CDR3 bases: TGTGCCTGTGACACGGTTTTGGGGATACGCGAAGGATTAGACACCGATAAACTCATCTTT.

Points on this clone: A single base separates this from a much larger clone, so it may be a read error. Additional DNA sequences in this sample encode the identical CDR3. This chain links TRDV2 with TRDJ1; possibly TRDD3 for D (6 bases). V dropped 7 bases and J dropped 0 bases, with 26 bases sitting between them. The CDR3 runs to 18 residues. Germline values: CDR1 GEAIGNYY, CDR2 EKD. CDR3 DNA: TGTGCCTGCGACCCTGTCTCTGGGGCCCACCCCTACACCGATAAACTCATCTTT. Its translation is CACDPVSGAHPYTDKLIF.

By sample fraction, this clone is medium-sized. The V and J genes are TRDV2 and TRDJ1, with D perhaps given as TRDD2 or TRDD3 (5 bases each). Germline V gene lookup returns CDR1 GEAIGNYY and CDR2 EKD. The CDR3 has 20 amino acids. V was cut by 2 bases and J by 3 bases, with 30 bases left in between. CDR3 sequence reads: CACDSLRSTRGTKISDKLIF. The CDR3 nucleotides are TGTGCCTGTGACAGCCTTCGTTCGACCCGGGGAACGAAGATCTCCGATAAACTCATCTTT.

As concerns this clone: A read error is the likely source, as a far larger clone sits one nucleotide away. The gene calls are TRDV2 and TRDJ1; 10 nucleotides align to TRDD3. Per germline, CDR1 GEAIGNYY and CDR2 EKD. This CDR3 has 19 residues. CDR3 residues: CACDTVGGQGDTVSDRLIF. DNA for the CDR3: TGTGCCTGTGACACCGTGGGGGGCCAGGGGGATACGGTGTCCGATAGACTCATCTTT.

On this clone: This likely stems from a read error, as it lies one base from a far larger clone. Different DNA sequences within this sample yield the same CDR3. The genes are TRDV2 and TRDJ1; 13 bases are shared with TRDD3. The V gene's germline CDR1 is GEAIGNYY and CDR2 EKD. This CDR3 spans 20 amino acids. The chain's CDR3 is CACDTVSTGGYAALSDKLIF. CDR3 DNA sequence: TGTGCCTGTGACACCGTAAGCACTGGGGGATACGCTGCTTTGAGCGATAAGCTCATCTTT.

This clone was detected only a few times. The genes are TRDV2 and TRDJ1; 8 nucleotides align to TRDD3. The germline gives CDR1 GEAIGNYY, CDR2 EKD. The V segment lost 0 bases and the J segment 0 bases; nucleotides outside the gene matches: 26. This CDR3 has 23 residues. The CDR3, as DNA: TGTGCCTGTGACACCGTCAAAGAGGTCCTAAGTGGCCTCGGGGATACCCACACCGATAAACTCATCTTT. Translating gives CACDTVKEVLSGLGDTHTDKLIF.

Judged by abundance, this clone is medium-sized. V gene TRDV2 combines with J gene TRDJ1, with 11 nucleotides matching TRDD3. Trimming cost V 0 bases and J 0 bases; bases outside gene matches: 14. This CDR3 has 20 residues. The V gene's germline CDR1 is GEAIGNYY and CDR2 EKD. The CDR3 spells CACDTLLGDRGSPYTDKLIF. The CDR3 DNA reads TGTGCCTGTGACACCCTACTGGGGGATAGGGGCAGTCCGTACACCGATAAACTCATCTTT.

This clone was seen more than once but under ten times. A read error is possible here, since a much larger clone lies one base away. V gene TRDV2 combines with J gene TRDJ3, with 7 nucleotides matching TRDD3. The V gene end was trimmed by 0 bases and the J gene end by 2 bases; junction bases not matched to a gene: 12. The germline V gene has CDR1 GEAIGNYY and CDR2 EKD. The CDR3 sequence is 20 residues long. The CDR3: CACDTVAGGYSPWDTRQMFF. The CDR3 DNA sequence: TGTGCCTGTGACACCGTGGCTGGGGGGTACAGCCCCTGGGACACCCGACAGATGTTTTTC.

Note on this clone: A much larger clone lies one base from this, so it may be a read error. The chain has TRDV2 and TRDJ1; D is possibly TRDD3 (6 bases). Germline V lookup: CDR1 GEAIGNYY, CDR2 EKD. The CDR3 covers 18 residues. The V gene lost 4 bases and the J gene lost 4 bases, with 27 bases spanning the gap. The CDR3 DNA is TGTGCCTGTGAAGGTTTGGTCGCGGGGGAACACGCTAGCGATAAACTCATCTTT. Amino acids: CACEGLVAGEHASDKLIF.

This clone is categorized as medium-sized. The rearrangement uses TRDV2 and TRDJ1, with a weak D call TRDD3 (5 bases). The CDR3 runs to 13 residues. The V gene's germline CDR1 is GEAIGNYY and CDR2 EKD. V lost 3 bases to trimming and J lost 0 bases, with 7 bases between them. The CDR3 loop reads CACDELDTDKLIF. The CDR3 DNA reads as TGTGCCTGTGACGAACTGGACACCGATAAACTCATCTTT.

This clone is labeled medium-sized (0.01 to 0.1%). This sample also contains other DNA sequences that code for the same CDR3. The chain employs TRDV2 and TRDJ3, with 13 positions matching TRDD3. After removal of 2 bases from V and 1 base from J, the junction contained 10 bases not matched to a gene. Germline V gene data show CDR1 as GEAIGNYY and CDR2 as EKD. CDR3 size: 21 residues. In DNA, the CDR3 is TGTGCCTGTGACAGAGTACTGGGGGATACGCGAAGGTCCTGGGACACCCGACAGATGTTTTTC. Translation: CACDRVLGDTRRSWDTRQMFF.

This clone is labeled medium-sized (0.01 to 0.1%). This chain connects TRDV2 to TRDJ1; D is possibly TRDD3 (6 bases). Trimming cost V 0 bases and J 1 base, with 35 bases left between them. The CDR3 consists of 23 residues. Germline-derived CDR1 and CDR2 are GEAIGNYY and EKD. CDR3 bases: TGTGCCTGTGACACCGTAGCTCTTCCGGAGAGAACTGGTTGGGGGGGGAGCACCGATAAACTCATCTTT. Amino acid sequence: CACDTVALPERTGWGGSTDKLIF.

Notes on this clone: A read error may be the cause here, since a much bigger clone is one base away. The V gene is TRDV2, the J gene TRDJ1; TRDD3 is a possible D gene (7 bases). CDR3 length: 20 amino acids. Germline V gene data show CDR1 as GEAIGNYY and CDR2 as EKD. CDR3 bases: TGTGCCTGTGGCACCCTTTCCTCCCTTCCCCTGGGGGCCCACACCGATAAACTCATCTTT. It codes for CACGTLSSLPLGAHTDKLIF.

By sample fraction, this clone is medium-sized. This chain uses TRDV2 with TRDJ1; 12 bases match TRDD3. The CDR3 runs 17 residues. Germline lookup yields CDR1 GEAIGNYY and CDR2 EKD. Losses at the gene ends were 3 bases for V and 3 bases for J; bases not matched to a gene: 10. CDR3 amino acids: CACDPVRTGGYPDKLIF. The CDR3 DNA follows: TGTGCCTGTGACCCAGTCCGTACTGGGGGATACCCCGATAAACTCATCTTT.

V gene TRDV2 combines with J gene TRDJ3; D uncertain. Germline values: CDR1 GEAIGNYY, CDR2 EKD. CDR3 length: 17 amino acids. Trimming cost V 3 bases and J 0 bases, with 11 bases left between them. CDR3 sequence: CACDPPASSWDTRQMFF. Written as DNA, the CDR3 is TGTGCCTGTGACCCCCCCGCGAGCTCCTGGGACACCCGACAGATGTTTTTC.

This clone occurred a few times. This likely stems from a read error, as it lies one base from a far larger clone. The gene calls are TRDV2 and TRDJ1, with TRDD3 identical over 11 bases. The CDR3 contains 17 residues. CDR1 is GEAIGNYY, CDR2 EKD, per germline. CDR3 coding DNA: TGTGCCCGTGACACTGTTGGTGGGGGATACGCTAGGCTGTCACTCATCTTT. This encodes CARDTVGGGYARLSLIF.

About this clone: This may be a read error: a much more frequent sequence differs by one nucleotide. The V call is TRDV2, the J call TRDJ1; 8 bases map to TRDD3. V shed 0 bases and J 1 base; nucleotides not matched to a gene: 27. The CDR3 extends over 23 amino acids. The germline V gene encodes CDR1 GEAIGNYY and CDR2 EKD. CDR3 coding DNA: TGTGCCTGTGACACCGGCTCCCTCGTACTGGGGGGCCACCAGGGAAAGGCCACCGATAAACTCATCTTT. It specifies CACDTGSLVLGGHQGKATDKLIF.

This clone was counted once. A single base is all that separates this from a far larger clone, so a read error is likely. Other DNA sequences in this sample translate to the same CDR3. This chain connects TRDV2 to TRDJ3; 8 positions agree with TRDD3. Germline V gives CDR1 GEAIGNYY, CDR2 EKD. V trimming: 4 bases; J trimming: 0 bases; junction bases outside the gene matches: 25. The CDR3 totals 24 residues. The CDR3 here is CACDHVGPPTGGYADSWDTRQMFF. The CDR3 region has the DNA TGTGCCTGTGATCATGTGGGCCCCCCAACTGGGGGCTACGCAGACTCCTGGGACACCCGACAGATGTTTTTC.

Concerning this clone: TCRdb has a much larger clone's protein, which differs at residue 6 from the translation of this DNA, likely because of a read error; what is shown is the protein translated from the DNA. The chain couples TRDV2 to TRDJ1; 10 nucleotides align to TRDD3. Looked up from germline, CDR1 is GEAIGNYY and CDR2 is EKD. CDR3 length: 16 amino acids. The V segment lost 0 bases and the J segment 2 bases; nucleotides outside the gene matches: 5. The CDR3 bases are TGTGCCTGTGACACCGTAGAACTGGGGGATACCGATAAACTCATCTTT. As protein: CACDTVELGDTDKLIF.

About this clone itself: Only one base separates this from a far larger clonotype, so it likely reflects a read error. CDR3 nucleotide sequence: TGTGCCTGTGACACCGTAAGCACTGGGGGATACGCTGCTTTGATCGATAAACTCATCTTT. Translation: CACDTVSTGGYAALIDKLIF. V and J are TRDV2 and TRDJ1; the match to TRDD3 covers 13 bases. Germline trimming cut 0 bases from V and 4 bases from J; bases unmatched to any gene: 16. Germline lookup yields CDR1 GEAIGNYY and CDR2 EKD. The CDR3 is 20 residues long.

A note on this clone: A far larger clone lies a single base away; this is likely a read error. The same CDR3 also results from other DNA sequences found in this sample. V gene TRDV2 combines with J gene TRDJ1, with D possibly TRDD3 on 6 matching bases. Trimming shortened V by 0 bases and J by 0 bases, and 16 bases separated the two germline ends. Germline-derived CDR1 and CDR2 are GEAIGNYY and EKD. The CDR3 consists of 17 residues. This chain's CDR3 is CACDTVRCGDHTDKLIF. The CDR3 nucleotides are TGTGCCTGTGACACCGTACGCTGTGGGGATCACACCGATAAACTCATCTTT.

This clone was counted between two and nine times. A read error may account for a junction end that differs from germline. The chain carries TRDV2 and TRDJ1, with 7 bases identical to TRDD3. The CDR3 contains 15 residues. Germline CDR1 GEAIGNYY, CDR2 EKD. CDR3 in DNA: TGTGCCTGTGACACCCTGGGGGCTACTCCCGATAACCTCATCTTT. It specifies CACDTLGATPDNLIF.